Listed here is a single TCR beta chain. The antigen is undetermined. The data derive from a study of cytomegalovirus exposure and HLA in healthy donors. The study's findings and limits: In vitro checks showed that three CMV-associated chains really do target CMV antigens.

The study ran its PCR with 60 Vbeta and 13 Jbeta primers. Libraries were prepared by immunoSEQ multiplex PCR; TCRdb keeps only in-frame clonotypes and omits some of them. The table has around 140,000 clones, 70% to 85% seen once. Looked up from germline, CDR1 is LNHDA and CDR2 is SQIVND (reference sequence). Trimming took off 9 bases at V and 6 bases at J, with 12 bases between the two ends. This CDR3 comprises 11 residues. The sample consisted of PBMCs. The chain links TRBV19 to TRBJ2-7; a weak D match, TRBD2 (5 bases). The sequence came from a woman aged 40-49 years in good health and CMV-seronegative. This CDR3 is CARLATVEQYF. The DNA for the CDR3 is TGTGCCAGGCTAGCCACCGTCGAGCAGTACTTC. Drawing the rest from reference TRBV19 and TRBJ2-7, the complete variable domain is DGGITQSPKYLFRKEGQNVTLSCEQNLNHDAMYWYRQDPGQGLRLIYYSQIVNDFQKGDIAEGYSVSREKKESFPLTVTSAQKNPTAFYLCARLATVEQYFGPGTRLTVT.